This T cell receptor (beta chain) was profiled in a study of control samples from healthy donors and cancer patients. This clone occurred a few times. Germline CDR1 MNHEY, CDR2 SMNVEV (reference sequence). V gave up 1 base and J gave up 6 bases, with 4 bases separating them. The CDR3 length is 12 residues. Profiled with immunoSEQ multiplex PCR; TCRdb holds only in-frame clones, not every one. The repertoire holds approximately 140,000 clones, over 85% seen once, with roughly 10% in the top ten. This receptor was identified in a young man in good health. This chain joins TRBV27 and TRBJ1-5, with D unclear. Sequenced: blood. The CDR3, as DNA: TGTGCCAGCAGTTTATTGGGTCAGCCCCAGCATTTT. This encodes CASSLLGQPQHF.